This paragraph reports one TCR beta chain. The data were obtained in a study of CD8+CD57+ T cells in acquired aplastic anemia. Study as a whole: When averaged, DNA from sorted CD4+ and CD8+ cells came to approximately 3 ug.

Genomic DNA templated the TCR beta VDJ and CDR3 profiling. From the reads, TCRdb called clonotypes with MiXCR, one entry per CDR3 protein. This table holds around 400,000 distinct CDR3 sequences, 55% to 70% found once. The sequence was collected from a human donor in good health, serving as a control. The sample comprised sorted CD4+, CD8+, or CD8+CD57+ T cells (not recorded which) from PBMCs.

CDR3 amino acids: CASFRPRGNQPQHF. DNA for the CDR3: TGTGCCAGCTTCAGACCGCGTGGCAATCAGCCCCAGCATTTT. V is TRBV5-4 and J is TRBJ1-5; D remains ambiguous. V was clipped by 7 bases and J by 2 bases, with 13 bases between them. Germline CDR1 and CDR2: SGHNT and YYREEE (reference sequence). There are 14 residues in the CDR3.